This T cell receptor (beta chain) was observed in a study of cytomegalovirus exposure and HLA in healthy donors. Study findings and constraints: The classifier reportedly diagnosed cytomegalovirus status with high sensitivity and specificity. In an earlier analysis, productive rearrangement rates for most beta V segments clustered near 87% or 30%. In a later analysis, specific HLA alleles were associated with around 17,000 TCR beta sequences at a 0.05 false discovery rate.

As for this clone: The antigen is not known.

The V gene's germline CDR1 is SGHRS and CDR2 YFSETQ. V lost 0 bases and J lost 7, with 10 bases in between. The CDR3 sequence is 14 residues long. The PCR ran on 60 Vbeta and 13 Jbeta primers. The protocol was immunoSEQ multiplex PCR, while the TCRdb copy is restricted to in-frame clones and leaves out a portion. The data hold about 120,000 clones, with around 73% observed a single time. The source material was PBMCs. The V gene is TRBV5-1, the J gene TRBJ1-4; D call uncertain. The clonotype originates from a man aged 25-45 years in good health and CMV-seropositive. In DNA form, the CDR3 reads TGCGCCAGCAGCTTGGCTGGGGAGCCTGAAAAACTGTTTTTT. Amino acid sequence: CASSLAGEPEKLFF.